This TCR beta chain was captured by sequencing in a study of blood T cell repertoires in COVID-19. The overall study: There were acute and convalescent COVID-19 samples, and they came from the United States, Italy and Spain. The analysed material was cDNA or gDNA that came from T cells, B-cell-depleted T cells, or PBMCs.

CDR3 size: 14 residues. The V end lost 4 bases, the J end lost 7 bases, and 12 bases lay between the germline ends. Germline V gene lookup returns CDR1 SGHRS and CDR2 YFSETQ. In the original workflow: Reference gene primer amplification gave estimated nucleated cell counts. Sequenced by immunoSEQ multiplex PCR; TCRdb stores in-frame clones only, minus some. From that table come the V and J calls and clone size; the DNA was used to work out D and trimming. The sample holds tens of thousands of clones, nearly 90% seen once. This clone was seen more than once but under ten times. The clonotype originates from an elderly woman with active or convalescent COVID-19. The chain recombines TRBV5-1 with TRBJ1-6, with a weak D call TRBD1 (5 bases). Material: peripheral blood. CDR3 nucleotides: TGCGCCAGCAGCCACGGGGAGGGGAATTCACCCCTCCACTTT. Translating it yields CASSHGEGNSPLHF.